This paragraph covers one T cell receptor (beta chain) sequence. The target of this receptor is not known. No base quality values were provided; no much bigger clone lies one nucleotide off. Receptors were amplified or captured by the immunoSEQ multiplex PCR assay. Following the manufacturer's protocol, the hsTCRB Kit was used to amplify rearranged TCR beta chain sequences. Sequencing of TCRB libraries was carried out on an Illumina MiSeq. The paper's data handling went like this. The kit vendor's proprietary platform handled demultiplexing, trimming and gene mapping. TCRdb limited this immuneACCESS table to in-frame rearrangements with V and J called. A share of clones is missing; checked studies link under half to unresolved V genes, and the rest is unexplained. V and J calls and clone size are those listed in that table; D and trimming were worked out from the DNA. The sample table shows some 90,000 clones, and approximately 80% are seen once. 5.3% of the sample belongs to the ten largest clones.

The sample belongs to a study of a mutant IDH1 vaccine in newly diagnosed glioma (dated by TCRdb to about 2021). Some background on the complete study: The roughly 30 treated patients were approximately 60% male and roughly 38% female, with a mean age of about 43 years. Before enrollment, most patients had been given radiochemotherapy with temozolomide as standard therapy, while the rest had received either radiotherapy alone or temozolomide alone. Longitudinal TCRB deep sequencing was performed for approximately 24 treated patients wherever samples were available for exploratory analyses. Peripheral blood was collected at six visits: V03 (baseline), V05, V07, V10, V12 and V13.

Beyond this particular receptor, the publication reports: The authors stated that sample limitations prevented analyses of patient blood samples from being reproduced. Selection of PBMC samples for TCRB deep sequencing was based on availability. Vaccine-induced immune responses across multiple MHC alleles were detected in 80% to 95% of patients. No apparent relationship was observed between pseudoprogression and alterations in the top peripheral T cell clonotypes detected by TCRB sequencing.

From the cysteine up to the phenylalanine, the CDR3 has a length of 12 residues. The retained sequence is limited to the CDR3, 36 bases, with the frame set at the first base. Trimming at the junction amounts to 5 bases on V and 9 bases on J, and the germline ends lie 11 bases apart. From a lookup of the germline V gene, CDR1 and CDR2 are MNHEY and SVGAGI. Read against the paper, the sample's time point label means: baseline, week 1 (first vaccination visit). This sample's treatment or condition label indicates: pre-vaccination baseline after standard-of-care therapy. Newly diagnosed WHO grade 3 or 4 IDH1-mutant astrocytomas showing loss of nuclear ATRX were present in the donors. The samples were drawn from NOA16, a multicentre, single-arm, open-label phase I trial in Germany that tested a mutant IDH1 peptide vaccine in humans for the first time. Visit V03 blood draws served as the baseline sample for immunogenicity testing. Genomic DNA for TCRB sequencing was isolated from EDTA blood with the DNeasy Blood and Tissue Kit.

Sample: PBMCs, taken from a glioma patient treated with radiotherapy, temozolomide or both. This sequence originates from a man aged 35 to 55 with glioma. Some clones in this sample may be carry-over from other donors' samples. The rearrangement joined TRBV6-5 to TRBJ2-1; 6 matching bases give a weak D call of TRBD1. CDR3 region: CASSTGFSEQFF. The DNA sequence reads TGTGCCAGCAGTACAGGGTTCAGTGAGCAGTTCTTC.